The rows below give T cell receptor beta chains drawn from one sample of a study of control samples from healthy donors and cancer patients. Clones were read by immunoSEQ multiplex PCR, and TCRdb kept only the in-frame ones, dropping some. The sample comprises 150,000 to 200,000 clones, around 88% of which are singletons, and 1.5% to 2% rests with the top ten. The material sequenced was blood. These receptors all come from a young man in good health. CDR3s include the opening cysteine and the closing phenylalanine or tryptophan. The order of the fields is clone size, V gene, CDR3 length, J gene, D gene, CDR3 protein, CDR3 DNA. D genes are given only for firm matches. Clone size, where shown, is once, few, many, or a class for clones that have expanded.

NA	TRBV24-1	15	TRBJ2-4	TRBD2	CATPALGRAKNIQYF	TGTGCCACCCCTGCCCTCGGGAGGGCCAAAAACATTCAGTACTTC
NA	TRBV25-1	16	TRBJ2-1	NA	CASSAAWGAEHNEQFF	TGTGCCAGCAGTGCCGCCTGGGGAGCGGAACACAATGAGCAGTTCTTC
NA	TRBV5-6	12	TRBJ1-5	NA	CASSPLAWPQHF	TGTGCCAGCAGCCCGTTAGCTTGGCCCCAGCATTTT
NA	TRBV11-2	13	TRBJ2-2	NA	CASSSRGTGELFF	TGTGCCAGCAGTTCCCGGGGGACCGGGGAGCTGTTTTTT
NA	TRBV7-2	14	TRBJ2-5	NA	CASSLDSLSLAQYF	TGTGCCAGCAGCTTAGATAGCCTGAGTCTGGCCCAGTACTTC
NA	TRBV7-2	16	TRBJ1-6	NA	CASSLANLRAESPLHF	TGTGCCAGCAGCTTAGCTAACCTCCGCGCGGAATCACCCCTCCACTTT
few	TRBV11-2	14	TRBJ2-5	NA	CASSGRRAPRTQYF	TGTGCCAGCAGCGGCCGGAGAGCCCCGAGGACCCAGTACTTC
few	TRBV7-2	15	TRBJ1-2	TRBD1	CASSPRRDRNYGYTF	TGTGCCAGCAGCCCACGCCGGGACAGAAACTATGGCTACACCTTC
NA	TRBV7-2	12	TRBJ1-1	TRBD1	CASGTVWTEAFF	TGTGCCAGTGGGACAGTTTGGACTGAAGCTTTCTTT
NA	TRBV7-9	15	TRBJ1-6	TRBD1	CASTGTGGPNSPLHF	TGTGCCAGTACCGGGACAGGGGGCCCTAATTCACCCCTCCACTTT
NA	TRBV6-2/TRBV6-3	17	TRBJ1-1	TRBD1	CASSFPATGVLNTEAFF	TGTGCCAGCAGTTTCCCCGCGACAGGGGTCCTAAACACTGAAGCTTTCTTT
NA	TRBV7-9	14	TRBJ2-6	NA	CASSYSSGANVLTF	TGTGCCAGCAGCTATAGCTCTGGGGCCAACGTCCTGACTTTC
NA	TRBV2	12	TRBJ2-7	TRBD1	CASSGQGYEQYF	TGTGCCAGCAGTGGACAGGGCTACGAGCAGTACTTC
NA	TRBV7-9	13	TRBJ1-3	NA	CASRANAGNTIYF	TGTGCCAGCAGGGCAAACGCTGGAAACACCATATATTTT
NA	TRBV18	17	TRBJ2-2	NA	CASSPRGGMANTGELFF	TGTGCCAGCTCACCCCGAGGGGGTATGGCGAACACCGGGGAGCTGTTTTTT
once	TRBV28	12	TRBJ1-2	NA	CASSKGIGGYTF	TGTGCCAGCAGTAAGGGGATTGGTGGCTACACCTTC
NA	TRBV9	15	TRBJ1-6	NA	CASSVDVGHDSPLHF	TGTGCCAGCAGCGTAGATGTGGGGCACGATTCACCCCTCCACTTT
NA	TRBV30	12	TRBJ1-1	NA	CAWGRGNTEAFF	TGTGCCTGGGGACGCGGGAACACTGAAGCTTTCTTT
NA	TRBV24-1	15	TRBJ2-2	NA	CATSRQGGNTGELFF	TGTGCCACCAGTAGACAGGGAGGGAACACCGGGGAGCTGTTTTTT
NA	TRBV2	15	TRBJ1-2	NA	CASSEALPGARGYTF	TGTGCCAGCAGTGAAGCGCTTCCGGGGGCAAGGGGCTACACCTTC
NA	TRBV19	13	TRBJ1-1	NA	CASSLWENTEAFF	TGTGCCAGTAGTCTATGGGAGAACACTGAAGCTTTCTTT
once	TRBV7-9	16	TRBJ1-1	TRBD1	CASSLVVDTGDTEAFF	TGTGCCAGCAGCTTAGTGGTAGACACAGGGGACACTGAAGCTTTCTTT
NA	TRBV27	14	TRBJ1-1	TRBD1	CASQGGSTDTEAFF	TGTGCCAGCCAGGGGGGTAGTACGGACACTGAAGCTTTCTTT
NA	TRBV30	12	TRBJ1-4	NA	CAWSWGAGVLFF	TGTGCCTGGAGTTGGGGGGCTGGGGTTCTGTTTTTT
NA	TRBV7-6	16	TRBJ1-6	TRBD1	CASSAQGGGYNSPLHF	TGTGCCAGCAGCGCACAGGGGGGCGGGTATAATTCACCCCTCCACTTT
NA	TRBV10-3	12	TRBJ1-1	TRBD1	CAIRTGGAEAFF	TGTGCCATTCGGACAGGGGGTGCTGAAGCTTTCTTT
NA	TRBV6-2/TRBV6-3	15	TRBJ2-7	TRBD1	CASSEYRGATYEQYF	TGTGCCAGCAGCGAATACAGGGGCGCCACCTACGAGCAGTACTTC
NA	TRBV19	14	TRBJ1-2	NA	CASSIFGGDYGYTF	TGTGCCAGTAGTATTTTTGGGGGCGACTATGGCTACACCTTC
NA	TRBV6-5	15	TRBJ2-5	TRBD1	CASSYAGQGTETQYF	TGTGCCAGCAGTTATGCGGGACAGGGGACAGAGACCCAGTACTTC
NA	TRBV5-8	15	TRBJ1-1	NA	CASSLSGRMNTEAFF	TGTGCCAGCAGCTTGTCAGGCAGGATGAACACTGAAGCTTTCTTT
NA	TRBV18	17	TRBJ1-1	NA	CASSPLRLTGIDTEAFF	TGTGCCAGCTCACCACTAAGGCTCACAGGCATAGACACTGAAGCTTTCTTT
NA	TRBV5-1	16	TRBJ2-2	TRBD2	CASSLSGGEDFGELFF	TGCGCCAGCAGCTTGAGCGGGGGCGAGGATTTCGGGGAGCTGTTTTTT
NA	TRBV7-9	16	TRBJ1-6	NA	CASSLGDGRVNSPLHF	TGTGCCAGCAGCTTAGGAGATGGCAGGGTTAATTCACCCCTCCACTTT
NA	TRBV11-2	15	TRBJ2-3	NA	CASSLAGEGTDTQYF	TGTGCCAGCAGCTTAGCGGGGGAAGGCACAGATACGCAGTATTTT
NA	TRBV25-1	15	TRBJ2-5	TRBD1	CASSEWGQGEGTQYF	TGTGCCAGCAGTGAATGGGGACAGGGGGAGGGGACCCAGTACTTC
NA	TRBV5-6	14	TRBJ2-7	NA	CASSFQRGPYEQYF	TGTGCCAGCAGCTTTCAGAGGGGACCCTACGAGCAGTACTTC
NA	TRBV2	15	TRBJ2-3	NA	CASREAGANTDTQYF	TGTGCCAGCAGAGAAGCGGGCGCGAATACAGATACGCAGTATTTT
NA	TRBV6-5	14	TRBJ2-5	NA	CASSYGGSEETQYF	TGTGCCAGCAGTTACGGGGGAAGCGAAGAGACCCAGTACTTC
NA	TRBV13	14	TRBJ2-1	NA	CASSPEGPRNEQFF	TGTGCCAGCAGCCCCGAGGGGCCTAGGAACGAGCAGTTCTTC
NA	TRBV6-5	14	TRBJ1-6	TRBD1	CASNGQGAGSPLHF	TGTGCCAGCAATGGACAGGGGGCCGGTTCACCCCTCCACTTT
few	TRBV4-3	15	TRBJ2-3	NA	CASSQEMGTTNTQYF	TGCGCCAGCAGCCAAGAGATGGGGACGACTAATACGCAGTATTTT
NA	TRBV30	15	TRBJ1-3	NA	CAWSVIQGRGNTIYF	TGTGCCTGGAGCGTGATCCAGGGCCGTGGAAACACCATATATTTT
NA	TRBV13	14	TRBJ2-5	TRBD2	CASGTSGFQETQYF	TGTGCCAGCGGGACTAGCGGGTTCCAAGAGACCCAGTACTTC
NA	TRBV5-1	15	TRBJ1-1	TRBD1	CASSLGGQGARGAFF	TGCGCCAGCAGCTTGGGAGGACAGGGGGCGCGCGGCGCTTTCTTT
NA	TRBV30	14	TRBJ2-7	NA	CASTGPLGAYEQYF	TGTGCCTCTACAGGGCCCCTGGGCGCCTACGAGCAGTACTTC